Listed below are T cell receptor beta chains from one sample, sequenced in a study of radiotherapy plus CTLA-4 blockade in lung cancer. The data were produced by immunoSEQ multiplex PCR, yet TCRdb's version contains in-frame clones alone and is incomplete. The data hold approximately 78,000 clones, with around 73% observed a single time. The sequences come from peripheral blood, collected from a patient treated with radiotherapy plus ipilimumab. These receptors originate from a human donor with non-small cell lung cancer who had a complete response to radiotherapy plus ipilimumab. The conserved cysteine and the conserved F or W are not part of the CDR3 here.

j_call	v_call	cdr3_aa
TRBJ1-5	TRBV13	ASSLGGRGQPQPQH
TRBJ2-3	TRBV30	AWSPLAGASDTQY
TRBJ2-6	TRBV11-3	ASSPERGTTGANVLT
TRBJ2-3	TRBV18	ASSPPGVDRGQY
TRBJ1-4	TRBV2	ASSPGQGAEKLF
TRBJ2-3	TRBV27	ASSLTPADTQY
TRBJ1-5	TRBV10-3	AISGTGQSNQPQH
TRBJ2-1	TRBV28	ASSLGNHEQF
TRBJ1-2	TRBV18	ASSPPSQGGGYT
TRBJ2-1	TRBV7-2	ASSLGLAGESNAYNEQF
TRBJ2-5	TRBV5-1	ASSLGGQGKETQY
TRBJ1-4	TRBV25-1	ASSELMGSGGKLF
TRBJ2-1	TRBV25-1	ASSGTNYNEQF
TRBJ2-5	TRBV5-4	ASSLGGGQETQY
TRBJ2-7	TRBV7-8	ASSPQGGEQY
TRBJ2-5	TRBV9	ASSEAGAQETQY
TRBJ2-7	TRBV7-8	ASSLARAAYYEQY
TRBJ2-3	TRBV6-4	ASSPSGSSTDTQY
TRBJ1-1	TRBV5-4	ASSFRWRNTEAF
TRBJ1-2	TRBV18	ASSRDRGGTNYGYT
TRBJ2-4	TRBV6-1	ASSASTGDAAKNIQY
TRBJ2-1	TRBV18	ASSPGEAEQF
TRBJ1-5	TRBV21-1	ASSRSTGGRQPQH
TRBJ1-3	TRBV19	ASSIEAGNTIY
TRBJ1-4	TRBV19	ASSMTGRNEKLF
TRBJ2-7	TRBV6-1	ASSGHLSYTGYNEQY
TRBJ2-1	TRBV30	AWSVNNEQF
-	TRBV10-3	AISNPGIRTARETQY
TRBJ2-1	TRBV5-1	ASSQGLALVPVHNEQF
TRBJ1-1	TRBV18	ASSPEGWYTEAF
TRBJ1-2	TRBV5-8	ASSFDRQPFHYGYT
TRBJ2-1	TRBV7-2	ASSFNGRASYNEQF
TRBJ2-1	TRBV5-6	ASSAGTATYNEQF
TRBJ1-1	TRBV5-1	ASSPAPGNTEAF
TRBJ1-1	TRBV28	ASSFQVNTEAF
TRBJ2-3	TRBV5-1	ASSLDGHDTDTQY
TRBJ2-1	TRBV5-4	ASSLGGYEQF
TRBJ1-3	TRBV19	ASKRVYWDVDGNTIY
TRBJ1-3	TRBV7-6	ASSPPRENTIY
TRBJ1-1	TRBV11-2	ASSSQRGDTEAF
TRBJ1-4	TRBV10-1	ASSDGSATNEKLF
TRBJ1-1	TRBV15	ATSTLKGEAF
TRBJ2-3	TRBV7-2	ASSLAGWSDTQY
TRBJ2-4	TRBV11-3	ASSLSGWLAGGYPIQY
TRBJ2-5	TRBV10-1	ASSESEGGKGTQY
TRBJ1-1	TRBV7-9	ASSGREAF
TRBJ1-1	TRBV13	ASSSARETTEAF